The 4 T cell receptor beta chains listed next were all sequenced from one sample in a study of T cells in localized non-small cell lung cancer. The method was immunoSEQ multiplex PCR; TCRdb's version includes in-frame clones alone and lacks a portion of them. Seen here are roughly 35,000 clones, 75% to 95% observed once, and the top ten hold over 9.5%. Sequenced here: peripheral blood mononuclear cells, sampled before any cancer treatment. The receptors derive from an older female donor with stage II lung adenocarcinoma.

Here the CDR3 reads CASSLTVAGGRDTQYF. The CDR3 DNA reads TGCGCCAGCAGTTTAACAGTAGCGGGGGGGCGGGATACGCAGTATTTT. The rearrangement links TRBV4-1 to TRBJ2-3; TRBD2 matches 11 bases. CDR1 and CDR2 (germline): MGHRA, YSYEKL. The CDR3 totals 16 residues. After removal of 6 bases from V and 6 bases from J, the junction contained 11 bases not matched to a gene.

The V call is TRBV7-2, the J call TRBJ1-5; 7 bases align to TRBD1. The trim removed 4 bases at V and 0 bases at J, leaving 12 bases unmatched. This CDR3 comprises 18 residues. CDR1 and CDR2 (germline): SGHTA, FQGNSA. CDR3 nucleotides: TGTGCCAGCAGCTCCGGGACAGCCGGGCCGTATAGCAATCAGCCCCAGCATTTT. It encodes CASSSGTAGPYSNQPQHF.

This clone was recorded once. The rearrangement uses TRBV5-1 and TRBJ2-6; tentatively, D is TRBD1 or TRBD2 (5 bases each). This CDR3 has 16 amino acids. V lost 4 bases, J lost 3 bases, and 14 bases lay in between. Germline CDR1 SGHRS, CDR2 YFSETQ. CDR3 DNA sequence: TGCGCCAGCAGCCCCGGGACCCTCTTTGGGGCCAACGTCCTGACTTTC. Its translation is CASSPGTLFGANVLTF.

The chain is built from TRBV2 and TRBJ1-5; D unresolved. The CDR3 has 13 residues. V was pared by 8 bases and J by 0 bases, with 8 bases between. Per germline, CDR1 SNHLY and CDR2 FYNNEI. CDR3 protein: CASHVYSNQPQHF. CDR3 DNA: TGTGCCAGCCACGTCTATAGCAATCAGCCCCAGCATTTT.